One sample yielded the 14 T cell receptor beta chains listed below, sequenced in a study of T cell repertoires in cytomegalovirus infection. TCRdb fed the reads into MiXCR, producing one record per CDR3 protein. The data show a few hundred thousand distinct CDR3 sequences, about 26% seen once. The sample taken for sequencing was PBMCs. The receptor source for this set is a human donor in good health (CMV status not recorded). Some clones in this sample may be carry-over from other donors' samples.

The chain is built from TRBV11-2 and TRBJ1-1; possibly TRBD1 for D (5 bases). The CDR3 covers 15 residues. V was clipped by 3 bases and J by 4 bases, with 15 bases between them. Germline assignment: CDR1 SGHAT and CDR2 FQNNGV. The CDR3 here is CASSLLGAGGTEAFF. DNA for the CDR3: TGTGCCAGCAGCTTGCTTGGGGCGGGAGGCACTGAAGCTTTCTTT.

This clonotype was detected ten times or more. This chain uses TRBV15 with TRBJ2-6; D remains ambiguous. V lost 0 bases to trimming and J lost 1 base, with 16 bases between them. This CDR3 is 19 amino acids long. In germline, CDR1 is LNHNV, CDR2 YYDKDF (reference sequence). The chain's CDR3 is CATSRDVAQILSGANVLTF. CDR3 in DNA: TGTGCCACCAGCAGAGATGTGGCCCAGATTTTATCTGGGGCCAACGTCCTGACTTTC.

This clonotype was seen more than once but under ten times. The V gene is TRBV6-6, the J gene TRBJ2-2, with 11 nucleotides matching TRBD2. The CDR3 runs to 17 residues. V was clipped by 6 bases and J by 0 bases; unmatched bases: 6. Germline V gene sequence: CDR1 MNHNY, CDR2 SVGAGI (reference sequence). CDR3 bases: TGTGCCAGCAGCCGACTAGCGGGGACCTCGAACACCGGGGAGCTGTTTTTT. It encodes CASSRLAGTSNTGELFF.

This clonotype was recorded a few times. J is TRBJ1-5 and V is TRBV12-3 or TRBV12-4, with D possibly TRBD1 on 6 matching bases. Trimming cost V 3 bases and J 3 bases, with 9 bases left between them. This CDR3 region has 14 residues. DNA for the CDR3: TGTGCCAGCAGTTTTGGGGGGCTCAATCAGCCCCAGCATTTT. It translates to CASSFGGLNQPQHF.

This chain joins TRBV7-8 and TRBJ2-2, with D possibly TRBD1 on 6 matching bases. The CDR3 is made up of 15 amino acids. Germline V lookup: CDR1 SGHVS, CDR2 FQNEAQ. V was pared by 6 bases and J by 1 base, with 12 bases between. The CDR3 DNA sequence: TGTGCCAGCAGACGGAACAGGGAGAACACCGGGGAGCTGTTTTTT. It yields the protein CASRRNRENTGELFF.

This clonotype was recorded at least ten times. This chain links TRBV7-8 with TRBJ1-5; TRBD1 aligns across 8 bases. Germline values: CDR1 SGHVS, CDR2 FQNEAQ. The CDR3 is made up of 14 amino acids. V trimming: 1 base; J trimming: 6 bases; junction bases outside the gene matches: 2. The CDR3: CASSLDRGAQPQHF. Written as DNA, the CDR3 is TGTGCCAGCAGCTTAGACAGGGGGGCTCAGCCCCAGCATTTT.

The rearrangement joins TRBV20-1 to TRBJ2-1; 13 nucleotides line up with TRBD2. The V gene's germline CDR1 is DFQATT and CDR2 SNEGSKA (reference sequence). The CDR3 spans 16 residues. Losses at the gene ends were 6 bases for V and 4 bases for J; bases not matched to a gene: 9. CDR3 DNA sequence: TGCAGTGCCCAGCCCGGGACTAGCGGGAATTACAATGAGCAGTTCTTC. Its protein product is CSAQPGTSGNYNEQFF.

This clonotype was seen a handful of times. This chain joins TRBV7-8 and TRBJ2-1; 8 bases line up with TRBD2. CDR1 is SGHVS, CDR2 FQNEAQ, per germline. The CDR3 sequence is 18 residues long. The J segment lost 2 bases and the V segment lost 1 base, leaving 10 bases of the junction unmatched. Written as DNA, the CDR3 is TGTGCCAGCAGCTTAGTTAGCGGGAAAAGAGAGCCCTACAATGAGCAGTTCTTC. As protein: CASSLVSGKREPYNEQFF.

The table lists this clonotype with many counts. The J gene is TRBJ2-3, the V gene TRBV7-2; no firm D call. This CDR3 has 13 amino acids. Trimming removed 4 bases from V and 2 bases from J, with 7 bases in between. Germline CDR1 SGHTA, CDR2 FQGNSA. CDR3 sequence reads: CASSSDPTDTQYF. CDR3 in DNA: TGTGCCAGCAGCTCGGACCCCACAGATACGCAGTATTTT.

V is TRBV20-1 and J is TRBJ2-2; TRBD2 agrees at 15 bases. The CDR3 is 19 residues long. In germline, CDR1 is DFQATT, CDR2 SNEGSKA (reference sequence). V lost 0 bases, J lost 5 bases, and 10 bases stayed unmatched. In nucleotides, the CDR3 is TGCAGTGCTAGAGATCTCACGGGACTAGCGGGAGGTGGAACCGGGGAGCTGTTTTTT. Protein: CSARDLTGLAGGGTGELFF.

The V call is TRBV2, the J call TRBJ1-5; tentative D call: TRBD1 (5 bases). CDR3 size: 15 residues. Trimming took 7 bases from V and 5 from J, leaving 18 bases between them. Per germline, CDR1 SNHLY and CDR2 FYNNEI. Here the CDR3 reads CASKLSWTTDQPQHF. The CDR3 DNA reads TGTGCCAGCAAGCTTTCTTGGACAACCGATCAGCCCCAGCATTTT.

The table lists this clonotype with many counts. The V and J genes are TRBV7-2 and TRBJ2-7; TRBD1 agrees at 7 bases. Looked up from germline, CDR1 is SGHTA and CDR2 is FQGNSA. J lost 0 bases, V lost 5 bases, and 4 bases had no gene match. This CDR3 spans 14 amino acids. The CDR3 DNA follows: TGTGCCAGCAGCGCCAGACAGGGCTCCTACGAGCAGTACGTC. Its translation: CASSARQGSYEQYV.

The chain combines TRBV19 with TRBJ1-2, with a weak D call TRBD1 (5 bases). The CDR3 loop spans 13 amino acids. Germline CDR1 and CDR2: LNHDA and SQIVND (reference sequence). V lost 7 bases and J 6 bases, leaving 15 bases between the germline ends. DNA of the CDR3: TGTGCCAGTACCTCGGACACAAGGGATGGCTACACCTTC. This sequence encodes CASTSDTRDGYTF.

The gene calls are TRBV5-5 and TRBJ1-4; tentative D call: TRBD1 (6 bases). Germline assignment: CDR1 SGHKS and CDR2 YYEKEE (reference sequence). Trimming cost V 0 bases and J 3 bases, with 12 bases left between them. The CDR3 length is 16 residues. CDR3 in amino acids: CASSLARTDSNEKLFF. CDR3 nucleotides: TGTGCCAGCAGCTTGGCACGGACAGACTCTAATGAAAAACTGTTTTTT.